The 16 T cell receptor beta chains in this list originate from one sample, sequenced in a study of relationships among human T cell subsets. Bead selections for CD25, CD56 and CD294 left a flow-through collected as Th1 cells. TCR alpha and beta CDR3s were amplified from mRNA by semiquantitative ARM-PCR. Exponential amplification used communal superprimers after tagged nested gene-specific primers in ARM-PCR. MiXCR was run by TCRdb on the multiplex PCR reads, yielding one entry per CDR3 protein. The sample holds 13,000 or so distinct CDR3 sequences, approximately 67% seen once. The sequenced material came from CD4+ Th1 cells sorted from blood. These receptors were obtained from a man aged 35 to 55 in good health.

The chain combines TRBV27 with TRBJ2-4; D possibly corresponds to TRBD1 (6 bases). The CDR3 contains 14 residues. Trimming cost V 4 bases and J 1 base, with 8 bases left between them. From germline, CDR1 is MNHEY and CDR2 SMNVEV (reference sequence). Here the CDR3 DNA reads TGTGCCAGCAGTTCCGACAGGGCCAAAAACATTCAGTACTTC. Translating gives CASSSDRAKNIQYF.

This rearrangement joins TRBV11-2 to TRBJ2-7; D is perhaps TRBD1 (5 bases). From germline, CDR1 is SGHAT and CDR2 FQNNGV. Trimming took off 4 bases at V and 5 bases at J, with 12 bases between the two ends. This CDR3 has 13 amino acids. This CDR3 is CASSSIRVHEQYF. The CDR3 DNA is TGTGCCAGCAGCTCGATCAGGGTCCACGAGCAGTACTTC.

V usage is TRBV27 and J usage is TRBJ1-4; a possible D gene is TRBD1 (6 bases). Deletions cut 3 bases from V and 5 bases from J, with 13 bases between. This CDR3 has 15 residues. The germline gives CDR1 MNHEY, CDR2 SMNVEV (reference sequence). The CDR3 here is CASSLRRQGNEKLFF. The CDR3 nucleotides read TGTGCCAGCAGTTTGAGGAGGCAGGGGAATGAAAAACTGTTTTTT.

This clonotype has a handful of counts. This chain connects TRBV12-5 to TRBJ2-3, with 12 bases fitting TRBD2. Unmatched junction bases numbered 7, after V lost 1 base and J lost 5 bases. In germline, CDR1 is LGHNT, CDR2 FRNRAP. The CDR3 has 17 amino acids. CDR3 in amino acids: CASGLGLAGGPIDTQYF. In nucleotides, the CDR3 is TGTGCTAGTGGTTTGGGTCTAGCGGGAGGGCCGATAGATACGCAGTATTTT.

The gene calls are TRBV30 and TRBJ2-1, with D tentatively TRBD1 or TRBD2 (5 bases each). The ends were cut back, 5 bases at V and 8 bases at J, with 13 bases in the middle. CDR1 and CDR2 (germline): GTSNPN, SVGIG (reference sequence). The CDR3 runs 12 residues. The CDR3 sequence is CAWGGVFDEQFF. As DNA, the CDR3 is TGTGCCTGGGGGGGAGTCTTTGATGAGCAGTTCTTC.

As for this clonotype: An end of the junction does not agree with germline; a read error may underlie this. The chain employs TRBV10-3 and TRBJ2-3; TRBD1 matches at 7 bases. Germline CDR1 ENHRY, CDR2 SYGVKD. There are 16 residues in the CDR3. The CDR3 loop reads CASSLTGALRPDTQYF. As DNA, the CDR3 is TGTGCCAGCAGTTTAACAGGGGCCCTGCGCCCGGATACGCAGTATTTT.

V is TRBV2 and J is TRBJ2-7, with no clear D. The CDR3 covers 13 residues. The V gene lost 4 bases and the J gene lost 8 bases, with 15 bases spanning the gap. Germline V gene sequence: CDR1 SNHLY, CDR2 FYNNEI. The DNA of the CDR3 is TGTGCCAGCAGTGTTGCCCTGGATGCCAAGCAGTACTTC. This encodes CASSVALDAKQYF.

Turning to this clonotype: A junction end diverges from the germline sequence, so it may reflect a read error. The V gene is TRBV11-1, the J gene TRBJ1-6; the D gene is possibly TRBD1 (5 bases). The CDR3 contains 15 residues. Germline V CDR1 and CDR2: SGHAT, FQDESV (reference sequence). The CDR3 DNA reads as TGCGCCAGCAGCTTGGGGGAGGCCTATAATTCACCCCTCCACTTT. Its translation is CASSLGEAYNSPLHF.

V usage is TRBV5-1 and J usage is TRBJ2-1, with 11 bases identical to TRBD2. The CDR3 loop spans 16 amino acids. Germline-derived CDR1 and CDR2 are SGHRS and YFSETQ. J gave up 8 bases and V 3 bases, and 10 bases lay outside the gene matches. The DNA for the CDR3 is TGCGCCAGCAGCTCTGGCCGACTAGCGGGAAACTATGAGCAGTTCTTC. It codes for CASSSGRLAGNYEQFF.

The V gene is TRBV11-2, the J gene TRBJ2-5; TRBD2 matches at 12 bases. Germline CDR1 and CDR2: SGHAT and FQNNGV. V dropped 1 base and J dropped 5; count of bases not matched to a gene: 2. CDR3 length: 15 amino acids. The CDR3 nucleotides are TGTGCCAGCAGCTTAGGGACTAGCGGGAAGGAGACCCAGTACTTC. This gives the protein CASSLGTSGKETQYF.

The chain uses TRBV27 and TRBJ1-1, with 12 bases lining up with TRBD1. The CDR3 loop spans 16 amino acids. Losses at the gene ends were 9 bases for V and 1 base for J; bases not matched to a gene: 9. Germline V CDR1 and CDR2: MNHEY, SMNVEV (reference sequence). CDR3 in DNA: TGTGCCAGGCCCGGGACAGGGGGCGCGGGGAACACTGAAGCTTTCTTT. Its translation: CARPGTGGAGNTEAFF.

The chain recombines TRBV5-1 with TRBJ2-3; weak D call: TRBD2 (6 bases). Germline V lookup: CDR1 SGHRS, CDR2 YFSETQ. The CDR3 runs 16 residues. Trimming cost V 4 bases and J 0 bases, with 15 bases left between them. The CDR3 loop reads CASSLQTRESTDTQYF. Here the CDR3 DNA reads TGCGCCAGCAGCCTTCAGACTAGGGAAAGCACAGATACGCAGTATTTT.

The chain uses TRBV24-1 and TRBJ2-5, with 9 bases matching TRBD1. The CDR3 runs 15 residues. J was trimmed by 3 bases and V by 4 bases; bases with no gene match: 5. Germline V lookup: CDR1 KGHDR, CDR2 SFDVKD. The CDR3 protein is CATSENRGLEETQYF. The CDR3, as DNA: TGTGCCACCAGTGAGAACAGGGGGCTTGAAGAGACCCAGTACTTC.

The V call is TRBV24-1, the J call TRBJ2-1, with TRBD2 matching 10 bases. The CDR3 length is 17 residues. J lost 8 bases, V lost 5 bases, and 14 bases had no gene match. CDR1 is KGHDR and CDR2 is SFDVKD in the germline V gene. The CDR3 protein is CATSGREAGGPSYEQFF. The CDR3 DNA reads as TGTGCCACCAGTGGTCGGGAAGCGGGAGGGCCCTCGTATGAGCAGTTCTTC.

This clonotype appeared a few times. This sequence joins TRBV7-8 and TRBJ2-3; 14 nucleotides line up with TRBD2. CDR1 SGHVS and CDR2 FQNEAQ come from the germline V gene. There are 18 residues in the CDR3. Trimming took 8 bases from V and 3 from J; bases not matched to a gene: 13. The CDR3 is CASGPGLAGGSWTDTQYF. CDR3 in DNA: TGTGCCAGCGGCCCAGGACTAGCGGGAGGCTCGTGGACAGATACGCAGTATTTT.

The chain recombines TRBV28 with TRBJ2-7, with D uncertain. Deletions cut 3 bases from V and 0 bases from J, with 12 bases between. This CDR3 has 15 residues. Germline V gives CDR1 MDHEN, CDR2 SYDVKM. The CDR3 nucleotides read TGTGCCAGCAGTTTCACGGACCCGAGCTCCTACGAGCAGTACTTC. Protein product: CASSFTDPSSYEQYF.